Listed below are T cell receptor beta chains from one sample, sequenced in a study of T cell changes during pregnancy in multiple sclerosis. Produced via immunoSEQ multiplex PCR; TCRdb's table is partial and in-frame only. The repertoire holds more than 30,000 clones, with around nine tenths as singletons. The input for sequencing was CD8+ T cells from peripheral blood mononuclear cells, taken in the second trimester of pregnancy. The receptors were gathered from a female donor with multiple sclerosis, enrolled in a pregnancy study. CDR3s include the opening cysteine and the closing phenylalanine or tryptophan. D genes are given only for firm matches. A clone size is listed for some rows: how often the clone was seen (once, few, many), or a class if it is expanded.

d_call cdr3_length j_call clone_size v_call cdr3_aa cdr3_nt
NA 15 TRBJ2-2 NA TRBV19 CASSIGTAITGELFF TGTGCCAGTAGTATAGGGACAGCGATCACCGGGGAGCTGTTTTTT
NA 14 TRBJ2-2 NA TRBV6-5 CASSYTANTGELFF TGTGCCAGCAGTTACACGGCGAACACCGGGGAGCTGTTTTTT
TRBD1 16 TRBJ2-5 NA TRBV19 CASSKIETGYQETQYF TGTGCCAGTAGTAAAATTGAGACAGGGTACCAAGAGACCCAGTACTTC
TRBD1 13 TRBJ2-3 NA TRBV29-1 CSVTGQDTDTQYF TGCAGCGTTACCGGACAGGACACAGATACGCAGTATTTT
TRBD2 16 TRBJ2-1 NA TRBV11-2 CASSLQTSGNYNEQFF TGTGCCAGCAGCTTACAGACTAGCGGGAATTACAATGAGCAGTTCTTC
TRBD2 17 TRBJ2-5 NA TRBV28 CASTDRREGRIVGTQYF TGTGCCAGCACCGACAGGCGGGAGGGCAGAATTGTCGGGACCCAGTACTTC
NA 13 TRBJ1-1 NA TRBV7-2 CASRGGGDTEAFF TGTGCCAGCAGGGGGGGAGGGGACACTGAAGCTTTCTTT
TRBD1 14 TRBJ2-7 NA TRBV7-6 CASSSPGQGYEQYF TGTGCCAGCAGCTCACCTGGACAGGGCTACGAGCAGTACTTC
NA 14 TRBJ2-7 NA TRBV7-3 CASSLSPQASEQYF TGTGCCAGCAGCTTATCCCCTCAGGCGAGCGAGCAGTACTTC
NA 13 TRBJ1-1 NA TRBV14 CASSMTPNTEAFF TGTGCCAGCAGCATGACACCGAACACTGAAGCTTTCTTT
NA 16 TRBJ2-3 NA TRBV7-9 CASSSWTDSSTDTQYF TGTGCCAGCAGCTCGTGGACAGACTCTAGCACAGATACGCAGTATTTT
TRBD1 15 TRBJ1-1 NA TRBV19 CASSISAGGNTEAFF TGTGCCAGTAGTATATCCGCAGGGGGTAACACTGAAGCTTTCTTT
TRBD2 14 TRBJ2-1 NA TRBV9 CASSRASGSIEQFF TGTGCCAGCAGTCGGGCTAGCGGGAGTATTGAGCAGTTCTTC
TRBD1 16 TRBJ2-1 NA TRBV27 CASSPAGTGFDNEQFF TGTGCCAGCAGTCCAGCCGGGACAGGGTTCGACAATGAGCAGTTCTTC
TRBD1 16 TRBJ1-2 NA TRBV5-8 CASSTGTATFNYGYTF TGTGCCAGCAGCACTGGGACAGCGACATTTAACTATGGCTACACCTTC
NA 14 TRBJ2-5 NA TRBV5-6 CASSLAASQETQYF TGTGCCAGCAGCTTGGCCGCGTCCCAAGAGACCCAGTACTTC
NA 16 TRBJ2-1 NA TRBV13 CASSLRGSGVYNEQFF TGTGCCAGCAGCTTGCGAGGTAGCGGCGTCTACAATGAGCAGTTCTTC
NA 16 TRBJ2-1 NA TRBV18 CASSPPTGGYNNEQFF TGTGCCAGCTCACCACCGACCGGAGGGTATAACAATGAGCAGTTCTTC
NA 15 TRBJ2-2 NA TRBV11-3 CASSLDSANTGELFF TGTGCCAGCAGCTTGGACAGCGCGAACACCGGGGAGCTGTTTTTT
TRBD1 15 TRBJ2-7 NA TRBV28 CASSFTDRGKYEQYF TGTGCCAGCAGTTTCACGGACAGGGGTAAATACGAGCAGTACTTC
TRBD1 14 TRBJ2-7 NA TRBV6-5 CASSYGTGDYEQYF TGTGCCAGCAGTTACGGGACAGGGGACTACGAGCAGTACTTC
TRBD1 15 TRBJ1-1 NA TRBV28 CASSSTGGRWTEAFF TGTGCCAGCAGTTCAACAGGGGGCCGGTGGACTGAAGCTTTCTTT
NA 15 TRBJ2-7 NA TRBV4-1 CASSQDSGTDYEQYF TGCGCCAGCAGCCAAGATTCTGGGACTGACTACGAGCAGTACTTC
NA 15 TRBJ1-3 NA TRBV21-1 CASSKVSVSGNTIYF TGTGCCAGCAGCAAAGTAAGCGTCTCTGGAAACACCATATATTTT
TRBD1 12 TRBJ2-7 NA TRBV5-6 CASGTGGYEQYF TGTGCCAGCGGGACAGGCGGATACGAGCAGTACTTC
TRBD2 17 TRBJ2-1 NA TRBV10-3 CAIRPQGREGQINEQFF TGTGCCATCAGGCCCCAAGGACGGGAGGGCCAAATCAATGAGCAGTTCTTC
NA 14 TRBJ2-2 few TRBV19 CASRDGANTGELFF TGTGCCAGTAGAGACGGGGCGAACACCGGGGAGCTGTTTTTT
TRBD2 16 TRBJ2-2 NA TRBV27 CASSLGLAGNTGELFF TGTGCCAGCAGTTTAGGGCTAGCGGGAAACACCGGGGAGCTGTTTTTT
TRBD2 15 TRBJ2-7 once TRBV7-3 CASSLTSGPSYEQYF TGTGCCAGCAGCCTAACTAGCGGCCCATCCTACGAGCAGTACTTC
TRBD1 15 TRBJ1-2 NA TRBV5-4 CASSSPRGTLYGYTF TGTGCCAGCAGCTCCCCCAGGGGGACTCTCTATGGCTACACCTTC
NA 15 TRBJ2-1 NA TRBV28 CASSLGRFSYNEQFF TGTGCCAGCAGTTTGGGGCGTTTCTCCTACAATGAGCAGTTCTTC
TRBD2 16 TRBJ2-1 NA TRBV14 CASSQSAGGWYNEQFF TGTGCCAGCAGCCAATCAGCGGGGGGTTGGTACAATGAGCAGTTCTTC
TRBD1 14 TRBJ1-1 NA TRBV2 CASSGRQGPGDAFF TGTGCCAGCAGTGGCCGACAGGGCCCGGGAGATGCTTTCTTT
TRBD2 17 TRBJ2-1 NA TRBV2 CASSEKVLSSGSNEQFF TGTGCCAGCAGTGAGAAAGTGTTGTCTAGCGGGAGCAATGAGCAGTTCTTC
TRBD2 18 TRBJ2-3 NA TRBV15 CATSRELRLAGGTDTQYF TGTGCCACCAGCAGAGAGTTACGGCTAGCGGGAGGCACAGATACGCAGTATTTT
TRBD1 17 TRBJ2-1 NA TRBV11-2 CASSLEPPGTGANEQFF TGTGCCAGCAGCTTAGAACCCCCCGGGACAGGGGCAAATGAGCAGTTCTTC
NA 12 TRBJ2-1 NA TRBV27 CASSLRGNEQFF TGTGCCAGCAGTTTAAGGGGTAATGAGCAGTTCTTC
NA 14 TRBJ2-7 NA TRBV27 CASSLERAPYEQYF TGTGCCAGCAGTCTCGAGCGGGCCCCCTACGAGCAGTACTTC
TRBD2 15 TRBJ2-4 NA TRBV9 CASSVGQAGVHIQYF TGTGCCAGCAGCGTAGGGCAAGCGGGAGTACACATTCAGTACTTC
NA 16 TRBJ2-1 once TRBV7-9 CASSLESGLSYNEQFF TGTGCCAGCAGCTTAGAGTCTGGTCTTAGCTACAATGAGCAGTTCTTC
TRBD2 16 TRBJ2-1 NA TRBV19 CASSIGGEIGANEQFF TGTGCCAGTAGTATTGGGGGGGAAATTGGGGCGAATGAGCAGTTCTTC
TRBD2 17 TRBJ2-1 NA TRBV19 CASSITSGRTAYNEQFF TGTGCCAGTAGTATCACTAGCGGGAGGACGGCGTACAATGAGCAGTTCTTC
TRBD2 17 TRBJ2-3 NA TRBV7-3 CASSPGTNLFGTDTQYF TGTGCCAGCAGCCCAGGGACTAACCTCTTTGGCACAGATACGCAGTATTTT
TRBD2 20 TRBJ2-2 NA TRBV4-2 CASSQDVGLAGDRWTGELFF TGTGCCAGCAGCCAAGATGTTGGACTAGCGGGAGACCGTTGGACCGGGGAGCTGTTTTTT
TRBD1 16 TRBJ2-7 NA TRBV28 CASPLRGPPGPDEQYF TGTGCCAGCCCCCTAAGGGGGCCTCCCGGGCCCGACGAGCAGTACTTC
NA 16 TRBJ1-5 NA TRBV15 CATSRPSGGGNQPQHF TGTGCCACCAGCAGGCCCAGTGGGGGCGGAAATCAGCCCCAGCATTTT
TRBD2 16 TRBJ2-2 NA TRBV9 CASSLLGGRAIGELFF TGTGCCAGCAGCCTCCTTGGCGGGAGGGCCATCGGGGAGCTGTTTTTT
NA 10 TRBJ2-7 NA TRBV28 CASEGYEQYF TGTGCCAGCGAGGGCTACGAGCAGTACTTC
TRBD2 15 TRBJ2-1 NA TRBV27 CASSLGRDYYNEQFF TGTGCCAGCAGTTTAGGCCGGGACTACTACAATGAGCAGTTCTTC
NA 14 TRBJ2-3 NA TRBV19 CASSNRGHTDTQYF TGTGCCAGTAGTAACCGGGGTCACACAGATACGCAGTATTTT